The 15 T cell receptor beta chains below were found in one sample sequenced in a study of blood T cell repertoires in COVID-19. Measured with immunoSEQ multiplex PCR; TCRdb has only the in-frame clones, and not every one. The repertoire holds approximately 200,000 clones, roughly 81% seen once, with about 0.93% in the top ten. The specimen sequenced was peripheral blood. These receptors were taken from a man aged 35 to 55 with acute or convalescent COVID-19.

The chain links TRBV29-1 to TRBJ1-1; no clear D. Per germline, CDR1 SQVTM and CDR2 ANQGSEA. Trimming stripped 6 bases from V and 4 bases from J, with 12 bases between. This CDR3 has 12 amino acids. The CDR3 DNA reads TGCAGCGTGAGGCCCCCGGGCACTGAAGCTTTCTTT. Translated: CSVRPPGTEAFF.

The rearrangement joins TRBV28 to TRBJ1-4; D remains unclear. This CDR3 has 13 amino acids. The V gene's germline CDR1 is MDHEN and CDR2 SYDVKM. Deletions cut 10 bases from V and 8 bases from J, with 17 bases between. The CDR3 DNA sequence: TGTGCCACCCCAACCGGGAATCGCGAAAAACTGTTTTTT. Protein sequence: CATPTGNREKLFF. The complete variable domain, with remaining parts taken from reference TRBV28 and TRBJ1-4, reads DVKVTQSSRYLVKRTGEKVFLECVQDMDHENMFWYRQDPGLGLRLIYFSYDVKMKEKGDIPEGYSVSREKKERFSLILESASTNQTSMYLCATPTGNREKLFFGSGTQLSVL.

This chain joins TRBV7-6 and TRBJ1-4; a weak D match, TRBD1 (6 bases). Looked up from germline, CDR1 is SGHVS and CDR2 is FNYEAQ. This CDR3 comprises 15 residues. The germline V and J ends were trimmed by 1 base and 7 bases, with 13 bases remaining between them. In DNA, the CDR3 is TGTGCCAGCAGCTTAGATGGGGGCAAGGGTGAAAAACTGTTTTTT. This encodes CASSLDGGKGEKLFF.

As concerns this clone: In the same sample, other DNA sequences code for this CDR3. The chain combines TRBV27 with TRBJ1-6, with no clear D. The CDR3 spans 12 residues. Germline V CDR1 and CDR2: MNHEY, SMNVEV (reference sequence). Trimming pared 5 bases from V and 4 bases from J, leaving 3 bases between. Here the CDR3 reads CASSLYNSPLHF. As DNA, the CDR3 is TGTGCCAGCAGTCTATATAATTCACCCCTCCACTTT.

The CDR3 loop reads CASSPRLAGGRSSYEQYF. In nucleotides, the CDR3 is TGTGCCAGCAGCCCCAGACTAGCGGGGGGTAGGAGCTCCTACGAGCAGTACTTC. The chain is built from TRBV7-2 and TRBJ2-7, with 13 bases fitting TRBD2. Per germline, CDR1 SGHTA and CDR2 FQGNSA. The CDR3 has 18 amino acids. V shed 5 bases, J shed 0 bases, and the junction held 10 bases outside the gene matches.

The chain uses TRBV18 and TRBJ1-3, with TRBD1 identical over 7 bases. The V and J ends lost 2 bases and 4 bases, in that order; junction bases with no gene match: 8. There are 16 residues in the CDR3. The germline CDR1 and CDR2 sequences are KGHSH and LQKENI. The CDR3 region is CASSPMGRQGGNTIYF. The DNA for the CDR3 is TGTGCCAGCTCACCAATGGGGCGACAGGGCGGAAACACCATATATTTT.

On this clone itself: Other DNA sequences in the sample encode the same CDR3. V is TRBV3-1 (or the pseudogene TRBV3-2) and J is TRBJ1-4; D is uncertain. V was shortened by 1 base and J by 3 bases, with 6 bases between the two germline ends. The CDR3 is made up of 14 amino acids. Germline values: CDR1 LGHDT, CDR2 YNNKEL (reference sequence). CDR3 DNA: TGTGCCAGCAGCCAAGCGGGATCTAATGAAAAACTGTTTTTT. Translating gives CASSQAGSNEKLFF.

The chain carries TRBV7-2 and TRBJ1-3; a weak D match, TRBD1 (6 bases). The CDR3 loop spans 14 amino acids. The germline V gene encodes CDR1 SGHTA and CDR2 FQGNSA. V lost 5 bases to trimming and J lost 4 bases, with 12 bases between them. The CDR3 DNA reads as TGTGCCAGCAGCACACAGGGTACAGGAAACACCATATATTTT. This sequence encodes CASSTQGTGNTIYF.

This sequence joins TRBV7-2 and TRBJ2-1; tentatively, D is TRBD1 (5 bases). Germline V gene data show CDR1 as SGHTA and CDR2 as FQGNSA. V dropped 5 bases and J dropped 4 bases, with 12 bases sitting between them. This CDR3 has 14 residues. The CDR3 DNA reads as TGTGCCAGCAGCCTAATAAGACAGTACAATGAGCAGTTCTTC. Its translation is CASSLIRQYNEQFF.

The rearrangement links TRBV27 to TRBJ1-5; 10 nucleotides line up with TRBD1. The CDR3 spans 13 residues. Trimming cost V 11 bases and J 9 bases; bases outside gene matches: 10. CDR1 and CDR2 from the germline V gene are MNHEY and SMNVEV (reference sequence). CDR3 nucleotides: TGTGCCGGGTATGGACAGGGGGGGTGGCCCCAGCATTTT. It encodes CAGYGQGGWPQHF.

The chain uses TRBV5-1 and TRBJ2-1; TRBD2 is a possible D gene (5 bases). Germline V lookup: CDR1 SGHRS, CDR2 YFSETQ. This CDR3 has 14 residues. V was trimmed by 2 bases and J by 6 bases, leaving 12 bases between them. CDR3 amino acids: CASSLTAGGNEQFF. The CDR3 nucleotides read TGCGCCAGCAGCTTAACGGCAGGAGGCAATGAGCAGTTCTTC.

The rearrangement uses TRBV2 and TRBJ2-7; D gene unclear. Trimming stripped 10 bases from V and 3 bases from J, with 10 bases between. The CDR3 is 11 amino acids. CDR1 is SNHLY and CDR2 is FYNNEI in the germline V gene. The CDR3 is CAIDIDYEQYF. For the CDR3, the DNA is TGTGCCATAGATATAGACTACGAGCAGTACTTC.

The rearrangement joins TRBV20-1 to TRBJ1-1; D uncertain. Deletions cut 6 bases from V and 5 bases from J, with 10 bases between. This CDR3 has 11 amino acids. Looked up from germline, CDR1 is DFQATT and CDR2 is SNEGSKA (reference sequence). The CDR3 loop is CSASPGTEAFF. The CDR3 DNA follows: TGCAGTGCCTCACCGGGGACTGAAGCTTTCTTT.

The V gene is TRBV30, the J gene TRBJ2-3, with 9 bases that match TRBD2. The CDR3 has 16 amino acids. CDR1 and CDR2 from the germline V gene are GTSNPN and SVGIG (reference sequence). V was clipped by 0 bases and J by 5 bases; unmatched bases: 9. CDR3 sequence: CAWSVQAGGSGDTQYF. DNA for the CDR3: TGTGCCTGGAGTGTACAGGCGGGGGGGTCCGGAGATACGCAGTATTTT.

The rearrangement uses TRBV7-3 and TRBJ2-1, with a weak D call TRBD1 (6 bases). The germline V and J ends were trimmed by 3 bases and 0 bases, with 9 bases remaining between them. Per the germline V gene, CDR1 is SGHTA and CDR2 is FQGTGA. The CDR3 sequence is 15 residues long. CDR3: CASSFVGGSYNEQFF. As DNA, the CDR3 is TGTGCCAGCAGCTTTGTAGGGGGCTCCTACAATGAGCAGTTCTTC.